Below, 27 T cell receptor beta chains from the same sample are listed, as sequenced in a study of CD8+CD57+ T cells in acquired aplastic anemia. Genomic DNA, serving as template, underwent TCR beta VDJ and CDR3 profiling. TCRdb passed the reads through MiXCR, listing each CDR3 protein once. The sample has about 98,000 distinct CDR3 sequences; 55% to 70% are singletons. All sequencing subjects had displayed CD8+CD57+ cell expansion on flow cytometry. The sample consisted of sorted CD4+, CD8+, or CD8+CD57+ T cells (not recorded which) from PBMCs. The receptors shown here come from a human donor with aplastic anemia.

The chain has TRBV9 and TRBJ1-1; D is possibly TRBD1 (5 bases). The CDR3 runs 13 residues. V lost 2 bases and J 3 bases, leaving 8 bases between the germline ends. Germline V gene lookup returns CDR1 SGDLS and CDR2 YYNGEE. CDR3 bases: TGTGCCAGCAGCGTTAGCAGGGACACTGAAGCTTTCTTT. Protein sequence: CASSVSRDTEAFF.

The J gene is TRBJ2-7, the V gene TRBV11-3, with D possibly matching TRBD2 (5 bases). V was shortened by 3 bases and J by 3 bases, with 15 bases between the two germline ends. Germline-derived CDR1 and CDR2 are SGHNT and YENEEA. This CDR3 spans 15 amino acids. The CDR3: CASSFTRGSGYEQYF. In DNA, the CDR3 is TGTGCCAGCAGCTTTACTAGAGGGAGTGGCTACGAGCAGTACTTC.

CDR3 region: CSVRTGNEKLFF. CDR3 nucleotide sequence: TGCAGCGTACGGACAGGAAATGAAAAACTGTTTTTT. V usage is TRBV29-1 and J usage is TRBJ1-4; TRBD1 matches 7 bases. Trimming took 6 bases from V and 5 from J; bases not matched to a gene: 3. The CDR3 spans 12 residues. Germline values: CDR1 SQVTM, CDR2 ANQGSEA.

The V and J genes are TRBV19 and TRBJ1-1; D call uncertain. This CDR3 spans 13 amino acids. CDR1 and CDR2 from the germline V gene are LNHDA and SQIVND (reference sequence). V gave up 0 bases and J gave up 8 bases, with 10 bases separating them. The CDR3 protein is CASSIELTGEAFF. The CDR3 coding sequence is TGTGCCAGTAGTATAGAATTGACGGGAGAAGCTTTCTTT.

This clonotype was observed a handful of times. The chain uses TRBV10-3 and TRBJ1-1; no definite D call. The CDR3 covers 13 residues. Germline CDR1 reads ENHRY; CDR2 reads SYGVKD. Trimming cost V 2 bases and J 12 bases, with 16 bases left between them. CDR3 nucleotides: TGTGCCATCAGTGAGCCCGACGTAGCGGTCCCTTTCTTT. It yields the protein CAISEPDVAVPFF.

With respect to this clonotype: Germline is not matched at one junction end, which may reflect a read error. The chain uses TRBV20-1 and TRBJ1-5; TRBD1 agrees at 8 bases. The CDR3 extends over 16 amino acids. The germline V gene has CDR1 DFQATT and CDR2 SNEGSKA (reference sequence). The CDR3 region has the DNA TGCGGTGCTAGGGAACCTGGACAGGGAGAGTATCAGCCCCAGCATTTT. Translated, it gives CGAREPGQGEYQPQHF.

CDR3 coding DNA: TGTGCCACCACCTACTACCCGGCTAATCAGCCCCAGCATTTT. It translates to CATTYYPANQPQHF. V gene TRBV15 combines with J gene TRBJ1-5; unclear D gene. Germline loops: CDR1 LNHNV, CDR2 YYDKDF (reference sequence). V lost 7 bases and J 4 bases, leaving 14 bases between the germline ends. The CDR3 contains 14 residues.

The chain carries TRBV3-1 and TRBJ2-3, with TRBD2 as a possible D gene (5 bases). This CDR3 has 14 amino acids. The V gene's germline CDR1 is LGHDT and CDR2 YNNKEL (reference sequence). Trimming stripped 4 bases from V and 8 bases from J, with 16 bases between. The CDR3 bases are TGTGCCAGCAGCCCCCATGTGGCGGGTTCTACGCAGTATTTT. Translation gives CASSPHVAGSTQYF.

This clonotype was seen a few times. This rearrangement joins TRBV7-6 to TRBJ2-3; D is unclear. The CDR3 consists of 12 residues. Germline V gene data show CDR1 as SGHVS and CDR2 as FNYEAQ. The V gene lost 5 bases and the J gene lost 0 bases, with 3 bases spanning the gap. Here the CDR3 reads CASSESTDTQYF. The CDR3 DNA follows: TGTGCCAGCAGCGAAAGCACAGATACGCAGTATTTT.

This chain uses TRBV7-6 with TRBJ1-2, with D tentatively TRBD1 (5 bases). Trimming left V 4 bases short and J 4 bases short, with 7 bases between. The CDR3 contains 12 residues. Germline V lookup: CDR1 SGHVS, CDR2 FNYEAQ. The CDR3 loop reads CASSSQAYGYTF. The CDR3 nucleotides are TGTGCCAGCAGCTCACAGGCCTATGGCTACACCTTC.

The chain recombines TRBV24-1 with TRBJ2-7; 8 nucleotides line up with TRBD1. The CDR3 is 17 amino acids. Germline assignment: CDR1 KGHDR and CDR2 SFDVKD. The ends lost 2 bases at V and 7 bases at J; junction bases unmatched: 15. CDR3 protein: CATSDSGTSPTGEEQYF. CDR3 in DNA: TGTGCCACCAGTGATTCGGGGACATCGCCGACAGGGGAAGAGCAGTACTTC.

The chain combines TRBV24-1 with TRBJ2-3, with TRBD1 matching over 7 bases. The length of the CDR3 is 14 residues. The junction had 4 bases not matched to a gene; V was cut back by 4 bases and J by 4 bases. The germline V gene has CDR1 KGHDR and CDR2 SFDVKD. The CDR3: CATSDPTGSDTQYF. In DNA, the CDR3 is TGTGCCACCAGTGACCCGACAGGGTCAGATACGCAGTATTTT.

This chain connects TRBV6-1 to TRBJ2-5; a weak D match, TRBD2 (6 bases). Germline assignment: CDR1 MNHNS and CDR2 SASEGT. This CDR3 is 15 amino acids long. V lost 4 bases to trimming and J lost 3 bases, with 15 bases between them. CDR3 loop: CASSARPSAEETQYF. In nucleotides, the CDR3 is TGTGCCAGCAGTGCCAGACCTAGCGCAGAAGAGACCCAGTACTTC.

The rearrangement links TRBV24-1 to TRBJ2-1; 9 bases are shared with TRBD1. The CDR3 loop spans 15 amino acids. Germline CDR1 is KGHDR and CDR2 is SFDVKD. The ends lost 4 bases at V and 8 bases at J; junction bases unmatched: 8. Written as DNA, the CDR3 is TGTGCCACCAGTGACCCCGGGACAGGGTACGATGAGCAGTTCTTC. Translation: CATSDPGTGYDEQFF.

The CDR3: CASSLALRTHF. The CDR3 DNA reads as TGTGCCAGCAGCTTAGCGCTACGGACCCACTTT. The chain employs TRBV7-6 and TRBJ1-6, with D unresolved. The CDR3 extends over 11 amino acids. V was clipped by 0 bases and J by 18 bases, with 9 bases between them. CDR1 and CDR2 from the germline V gene are SGHVS and FNYEAQ.

The chain employs TRBV29-1 and TRBJ2-3; no definite D call. The V end was cut by 4 bases, the J end by 0 bases, with 14 bases between. Per the germline V gene, CDR1 is SQVTM and CDR2 is ANQGSEA. CDR3 size: 15 residues. The CDR3 loop is CSVVASASSTDTQYF. CDR3 sequence (DNA): TGCAGCGTTGTAGCCTCAGCCAGTAGCACAGATACGCAGTATTTT.

The gene calls are TRBV2 and TRBJ2-2; possibly TRBD2 for D (6 bases). The CDR3 is 17 residues long. The V gene's germline CDR1 is SNHLY and CDR2 FYNNEI. Trimming shortened V by 4 bases and J by 0 bases, and 15 bases separated the two germline ends. DNA for the CDR3: TGTGCCAGCAGTGTTCGTCGCGGCGGGGCGAACACCGGGGAGCTGTTTTTT. Encoded protein: CASSVRRGGANTGELFF.

The chain carries TRBV20-1 and TRBJ2-5; D remains ambiguous. The DNA matches TRBJ2-7 better at its end, which makes the J call doubtful. The CDR3 runs to 13 residues. Looked up from germline, CDR1 is DFQATT and CDR2 is SNEGSKA (reference sequence). The CDR3 is CSARQNPSYEQYF. The DNA of the CDR3 is TGCAGTGCTCGTCAGAATCCCTCCTACGAGCAGTACTTC.

This clonotype was observed at least ten times. The chain carries TRBV11-2 and TRBJ2-5; no clear D gene. The CDR3 covers 14 residues. Germline V gene sequence: CDR1 SGHAT, CDR2 FQNNGV. Trimming removed 1 base at V and 1 base at J, with 7 bases between. The CDR3 spells CASSLGRSQETQYF. In DNA form, the CDR3 reads TGTGCCAGCAGCTTAGGTCGCTCCCAAGAGACCCAGTACTTC.

This clonotype appeared a few times. CDR3 sequence (DNA): TGTGCCAGCAGCCCACGGACAGGGGGCAATCAGCCCCAGCATTTT. Protein sequence: CASSPRTGGNQPQHF. V is TRBV27 and J is TRBJ1-5, with 9 positions matching TRBD1. This CDR3 is built from 15 residues. Per germline, CDR1 MNHEY and CDR2 SMNVEV (reference sequence). The ends lost 6 bases at V and 2 bases at J; junction bases unmatched: 5.

V gene TRBV5-8 combines with J gene TRBJ1-2; 10 bases map to TRBD1. The junction had 7 bases not matched to a gene; V was cut back by 9 bases and J by 5 bases. The CDR3 is 13 amino acids. The germline V gene has CDR1 SGHTS and CDR2 YDEGEE. The CDR3 here is CATPGQGRYGYTF. The CDR3 nucleotides are TGTGCCACCCCGGGACAGGGGCGGTATGGCTACACCTTC.

This chain connects TRBV20-1 to TRBJ2-1; D is possibly TRBD1 or TRBD2 (6 bases each). Trimming stripped 5 bases from V and 11 bases from J, with 25 bases between. The germline CDR1 and CDR2 sequences are DFQATT and SNEGSKA (reference sequence). The length of the CDR3 is 15 residues. Here the CDR3 reads CSARGSEGGTRKQFF. CDR3 nucleotide sequence: TGCAGTGCTCGGGGTAGCGAAGGGGGGACACGAAAGCAGTTCTTC.

This chain connects TRBV10-1 to TRBJ1-1; 7 bases are a match to TRBD1. V lost 4 bases to trimming and J lost 1 base; unmatched junction nucleotides: 6. Germline V gene lookup returns CDR1 WNHNN and CDR2 SYGVQD (reference sequence). The CDR3 spans 15 residues. CDR3 sequence: CASSARQGPNTEAFF. In nucleotides, the CDR3 is TGCGCCAGCAGTGCCCGACAGGGACCGAACACTGAAGCTTTCTTT.

This clonotype showed up just a few times. This sequence joins TRBV20-1 and TRBJ2-7; D possibly matches TRBD1 or TRBD2 (5 bases each). This CDR3 spans 12 amino acids. CDR1 is DFQATT, CDR2 SNEGSKA, per germline (reference sequence). Trimming removed 7 bases at V and 4 bases at J, with 14 bases between. This CDR3 reads CSGVEGRYEQYF. DNA for the CDR3: TGCAGTGGGGTAGAGGGGCGTTACGAGCAGTACTTC.

This clonotype was seen a handful of times. The chain combines TRBV10-3 with TRBJ2-3; the D is unclear. The ends were cut back, 0 bases at V and 6 bases at J, with 7 bases in the middle. The CDR3 has 13 amino acids. Germline values: CDR1 ENHRY, CDR2 SYGVKD. CDR3 sequence: CAISESGLDTQYF. The CDR3 DNA reads TGTGCCATCAGTGAGTCAGGGTTGGATACGCAGTATTTT.

The chain links TRBV12-3 or TRBV12-4 to TRBJ2-7; the match to TRBD1 covers 8 bases. V lost 4 bases and J lost 6; bases outside the gene matches: 2. The CDR3 sequence is 12 residues long. For the CDR3, the DNA is TGTGCCAGCAGTTATACAGGGGGCGAGCAGTACTTC. Amino acid sequence: CASSYTGGEQYF.

The J gene is TRBJ1-5, the V gene TRBV10-3; D is unresolved. Trimming pared 3 bases from V and 0 bases from J, leaving 0 bases between. The CDR3 has 12 amino acids. Germline values: CDR1 ENHRY, CDR2 SYGVKD. CDR3: CAISDSNQPQHF. CDR3 in DNA: TGTGCCATCAGTGATAGCAATCAGCCCCAGCATTTT.